The subject of this entry is one TCR beta chain. This clonotype came up a few times. Its antigen is still unknown. No base quality values were provided; no much bigger clone lies one nucleotide off. After removal of 4 bases from V and 6 bases from J, the junction retains 9 bases not matched to a gene. The CDR3 runs 17 amino acids, cysteine and phenylalanine included. Only CDR3 DNA remains: 51 bases, in frame from the first base. In the germline V gene, CDR1 corresponds to SGHDT and CDR2 to YYEEEE. The source of the sample is a study of T cell repertoires in cytomegalovirus infection (dated by TCRdb to about 2019). In terms of the full investigation: Donor HLA type was relevant to the analysis, because carriage of CMV infection together with the matching HLA type was indicated by public TCR beta signatures. General conclusions and limits of the study: In both this cohort and an independent roughly 350-donor cohort, the cumulative frequency of public TCR beta family members distinguished carriers of CMV infection plus the relevant HLA type. The ex vivo response was dominated by HLA-C-restricted CMV-specific TCR beta clonotypes, which also provided the single most frequent clonotype in two of eight donors.

For sequencing, an Illumina HiSeq 1500 was employed. TCRdb reprocessed the public reads (quality trimming at Q25 with fastp, clone calling with MiXCR) and kept in-frame beta chains. Every CDR3 protein is listed once, alongside the most common genes and DNA of its rows. This sample holds some 120,000 distinct CDR3 sequences; about 9.5% were observed only once. About 32% of the sample comes from the top ten. Rearrangement joined TRBV5-6 to TRBJ2-2; a stretch of 13 junction bases matches TRBD2. The clonotype originates from a human donor in good health (CMV status not recorded). Some clones in this sample may be carry-over from other donors' samples. What was sequenced was PBMCs, sequenced either directly or after in vitro stimulation (not recorded which). The DNA sequence follows: TGTGCCAGCAGCCCGGGACTAGCGGGATTATTTGCCGGGGAGCTGTTTTTT. Translated, it reads CASSPGLAGLFAGELFF.